Listed below are T cell receptor beta chains from one sample, sequenced in a study of OX40 agonist ivuxolimab in advanced cancers. Libraries were prepared by immunoSEQ multiplex PCR; TCRdb keeps only in-frame clonotypes and omits some of them. The profile shows 80,000 or so clones, approximately 92% of them singletons. Sequenced here: CD4+ or CD8+ T cells sorted from blood, sampled in a trial of the OX40 agonist ivuxolimab. Receptors were obtained from an adult with an advanced solid tumor such as melanoma, head and neck, liver or kidney cancer. Both conserved end residues are part of each CDR3. A row's size may be missing; if present it is once, few, many or a size class.

J: TRBJ2-7
V: TRBV30
size: -
CDR3: CAWSPASGGVQREQYF

J: TRBJ1-4
V: TRBV9
size: -
CDR3: CASSVRGVGEKLFF

J: TRBJ2-5
V: TRBV19
size: -
CDR3: CASSIGRGGLETQYF

J: TRBJ1-1
V: TRBV15
size: -
CDR3: CATSTRQGRNTEAFF

J: TRBJ2-2
V: TRBV2
size: once
CDR3: CASSEVANTGELFF

J: TRBJ1-3
V: TRBV29-1
size: -
CDR3: CSVALVAGNTIYF

J: TRBJ2-3
V: TRBV19
size: -
CDR3: CASSIGGLAGGRGDTQYF

J: TRBJ2-1
V: TRBV5-4
size: few
CDR3: CASAAGGLYNEQFF

J: TRBJ1-2
V: TRBV29-1
size: -
CDR3: CSGATGVGYGYTF

J: TRBJ1-1
V: TRBV11-2
size: -
CDR3: CASSPSPENTEAFF

J: TRBJ1-5
V: TRBV5-6
size: -
CDR3: CASSNLLTASYQPQHF

J: TRBJ2-2
V: TRBV19
size: -
CDR3: CASSIEGTGPGELFF

J: TRBJ1-2
V: TRBV6-1
size: -
CDR3: CASSDLGTFNYGYTF

J: TRBJ1-2
V: TRBV18
size: -
CDR3: CASSPQHLPGLNYGYTF

J: TRBJ1-1
V: TRBV5-1
size: -
CDR3: CASSQGTVNTEAFF

J: TRBJ1-1
V: TRBV25-1
size: -
CDR3: CASEAAGGAGTEAFF

J: TRBJ1-2
V: TRBV30
size: -
CDR3: CAWRSRGLNGYTF

J: TRBJ1-4
V: TRBV6-5
size: -
CDR3: CASSSRTGENEKLFF

J: TRBJ2-7
V: TRBV10-2
size: -
CDR3: CASSESGTSGSKQYF

J: TRBJ2-7
V: TRBV16
size: once
CDR3: CASSRSGTGGGEQYF

J: TRBJ1-5
V: TRBV7-9
size: once
CDR3: CASSFGQGFNQPQHF

J: TRBJ2-3
V: TRBV18
size: once
CDR3: CASSPLADTQYF

J: TRBJ1-1
V: TRBV5-1
size: -
CDR3: CASSLYSGPLAMNTEAFF